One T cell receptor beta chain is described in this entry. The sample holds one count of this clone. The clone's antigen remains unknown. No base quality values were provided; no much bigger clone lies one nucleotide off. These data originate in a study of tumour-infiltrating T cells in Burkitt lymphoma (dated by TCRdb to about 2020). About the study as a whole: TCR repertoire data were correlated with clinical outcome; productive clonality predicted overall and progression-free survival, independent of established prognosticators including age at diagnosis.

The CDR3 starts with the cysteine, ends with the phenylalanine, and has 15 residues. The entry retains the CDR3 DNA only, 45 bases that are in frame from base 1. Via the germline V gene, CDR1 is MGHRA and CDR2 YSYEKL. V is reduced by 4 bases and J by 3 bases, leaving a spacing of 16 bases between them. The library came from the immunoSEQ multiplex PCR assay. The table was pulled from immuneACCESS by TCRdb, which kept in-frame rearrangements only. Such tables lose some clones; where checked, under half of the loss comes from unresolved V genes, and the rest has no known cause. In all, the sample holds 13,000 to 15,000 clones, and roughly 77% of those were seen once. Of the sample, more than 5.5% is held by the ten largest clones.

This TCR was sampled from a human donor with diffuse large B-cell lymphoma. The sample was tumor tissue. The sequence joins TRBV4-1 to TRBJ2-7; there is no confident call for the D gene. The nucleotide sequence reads TGCGCCAGCAGCCTTCGGGCGGAAGCTCTCTACGAGCAGTACTTC. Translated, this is CASSLRAEALYEQYF.